One and the same sample provided the 22 T cell receptor beta chains below, sequenced in a study of PD-1 blockade in classical Hodgkin lymphoma. This table comes from immunoSEQ multiplex PCR, and its TCRdb copy is limited to in-frame clones, with some not included. The repertoire holds approximately 60,000 clones, with more than 70% as singletons. Every one of the patients relapsed after autologous stem cell transplantation (brentuximab vedotin exposure was variable). Sample: peripheral blood mononuclear cells (PBMCs), taken at baseline. All receptors derive from a human donor with classical Hodgkin lymphoma.

This clone was detected only once. The gene calls are TRBV11-2 and TRBJ2-1; TRBD2 matches 8 bases. This CDR3 contains 15 residues. Germline V CDR1 and CDR2: SGHAT, FQNNGV. J lost 7 bases, V lost 0 bases, and 5 bases had no gene match. In DNA form, the CDR3 reads TGTGCCAGCAGCTTAGACGGTGGACTAGCTAATGAGCAGTTCTTC. Translated: CASSLDGGLANEQFF.

The J gene is TRBJ1-4, the V gene TRBV9; no clear D. V lost 0 bases and J lost 8, with 11 bases in between. The germline V gene encodes CDR1 SGDLS and CDR2 YYNGEE. The CDR3 loop spans 14 amino acids. CDR3 region: CASSVGGDGEKLFF. In DNA form, the CDR3 reads TGTGCCAGCAGCGTAGGGGGAGACGGCGAAAAACTGTTTTTT. Combining the CDR3 with reference TRBV9 and TRBJ1-4 gives the whole variable domain DSGVTQTPKHLITATGQRVTLRCSPRSGDLSVYWYQQSLDQGLQFLIQYYNGEERAKGNILERFSAQQFPDLHSELNLSSLELGDSALYFCASSVGGDGEKLFFGSGTQLSVL.

The chain combines TRBV10-2 with TRBJ1-1, with no clear D. The CDR3 is made up of 14 amino acids. Germline V gene data show CDR1 as WSHSY and CDR2 as SAAADI. The V end lost 4 bases, the J end lost 6 bases, and 15 bases lay between the germline ends. Written as DNA, the CDR3 is TGCGCCAGCAGTGTCGGCAGGCTCGTGGCTGAAGCTTTCTTT. It is translated as CASSVGRLVAEAFF.

J is TRBJ2-7 and V is TRBV19; possibly TRBD1 for D (5 bases). From germline, CDR1 is LNHDA and CDR2 SQIVND (reference sequence). Trimming shortened V by 7 bases and J by 1 base, and 20 bases separated the two germline ends. The CDR3 contains 16 residues. CDR3 protein: CASNGAPKRSSYEQYF. Here the CDR3 DNA reads TGTGCCAGTAATGGGGCCCCCAAGAGGAGTTCCTACGAGCAGTACTTC.

The CDR3 protein is CSVLTGGSTDTQYF. CDR3 nucleotides: TGCAGCGTACTCACGGGGGGGAGCACAGATACGCAGTATTTT. The J gene is TRBJ2-3, the V gene TRBV29-1; 8 nucleotides agree with TRBD2. The CDR3 loop spans 14 amino acids. The ends lost 6 bases at V and 0 bases at J; junction bases unmatched: 5. Germline V gene lookup returns CDR1 SQVTM and CDR2 ANQGSEA.

The chain combines TRBV18 with TRBJ2-7; possibly TRBD1 for D (6 bases). Germline V gene data show CDR1 as KGHSH and CDR2 as LQKENI. The CDR3 extends over 15 amino acids. Trimming shortened V by 5 bases and J by 1 base, and 15 bases separated the two germline ends. CDR3 bases: TGTGCCAGCTCAACGACAGGTGTCGTTTCCTACGAGCAGTACTTC. This sequence encodes CASSTTGVVSYEQYF.

The chain uses TRBV7-9 and TRBJ1-1; D unresolved. The CDR3 has 12 amino acids. Germline V gene sequence: CDR1 SEHNR, CDR2 FQNEAQ (reference sequence). The V end lost 3 bases, the J end lost 4 bases, and 6 bases lay between the germline ends. This chain's CDR3 is CASSLGTTEAFF. The CDR3 nucleotides read TGTGCCAGCAGCTTGGGTACCACTGAAGCTTTCTTT.

The V call is TRBV18, the J call TRBJ2-1; D is unclear. The CDR3 is 12 amino acids. CDR1 is KGHSH, CDR2 LQKENI, per germline. V was clipped by 3 bases and J by 9 bases, with 9 bases between them. CDR3 loop: CASSPGLGEQFF. CDR3 DNA sequence: TGTGCCAGCTCACCGGGTCTAGGTGAGCAGTTCTTC.

The chain couples TRBV23-1 to TRBJ1-6; tentative D call: TRBD1 (6 bases). TRBV23-1 is an ORF, and what it does is uncertain. V gave up 2 bases and J gave up 0 bases, with 14 bases separating them. The CDR3 extends over 18 amino acids. The CDR3 here is CASSQAHRASSYNSPLHF. CDR3 bases: TGCGCCAGCAGTCAAGCTCACAGGGCAAGCTCCTATAATTCACCCCTCCACTTT.

This clone was picked up one time. Other nucleotide sequences in the sample specify the same CDR3. The gene calls are TRBV5-6 and TRBJ1-2; 9 nucleotides align to TRBD1. Germline V gene lookup returns CDR1 SGHDT and CDR2 YYEEEE. After removal of 3 bases from V and 7 bases from J, the junction contained 7 bases not matched to a gene. The CDR3 length is 14 residues. The CDR3 nucleotides are TGTGCCAGCAGCTCCCGGACAGGGGAAAGTGGCTACACCTTC. Amino acid sequence: CASSSRTGESGYTF.

This clone was observed a handful of times. The rearrangement joins TRBV5-1 to TRBJ2-7, with TRBD2 matching over 8 bases. The CDR3 has 19 residues. J gave up 2 bases and V 0 bases, and 16 bases lay outside the gene matches. Germline CDR1 reads SGHRS; CDR2 reads YFSETQ. The CDR3 region has the DNA TGCGCCAGCAGCTTGGGACCTTTACAACGGGGGGGCCAAACCTACGAGCAGTACTTC. It encodes CASSLGPLQRGGQTYEQYF.

This clone showed up just once. The V gene is TRBV4-1, the J gene TRBJ2-7, with D hard to call. Germline-derived CDR1 and CDR2 are MGHRA and YSYEKL. CDR3 length: 14 amino acids. Trimming shortened V by 0 bases and J by 3 bases, and 9 bases separated the two germline ends. CDR3 nucleotide sequence: TGCGCCAGCAGCCAAGACGGATCCTTCTACGAGCAGTACTTC. Its protein is CASSQDGSFYEQYF.

The chain links TRBV4-2 to TRBJ1-2, with a possible D match to TRBD1 (6 bases). The CDR3 is made up of 15 amino acids. The germline gives CDR1 LGHNA, CDR2 YNFKEQ. Trimming took off 3 bases at V and 5 bases at J, with 16 bases between the two ends. DNA of the CDR3: TGTGCCAGCAGCCACGCAGGGGAGGGGGGGTATGGCTACACCTTC. Translated: CASSHAGEGGYGYTF.

The rearrangement uses TRBV4-3 and TRBJ2-7; no definite D call. Trimming pared 0 bases from V and 3 bases from J, leaving 9 bases between. Per germline, CDR1 LGHNA and CDR2 YSLEER. The CDR3 is made up of 14 amino acids. The CDR3 DNA reads TGCGCCAGCAGCCAAGATGGCAGCCACTACGAGCAGTACTTC. Encoded protein: CASSQDGSHYEQYF.

The rearrangement joins TRBV5-1 to TRBJ1-1; maybe TRBD1 (6 bases). Per the germline V gene, CDR1 is SGHRS and CDR2 is YFSETQ. The germline V and J ends were trimmed by 8 bases and 6 bases, with 17 bases remaining between them. The CDR3 spans 13 residues. In DNA, the CDR3 is TGCGCCAGAAGAATTACAGGGCTCGCTGAAGCTTTCTTT. It codes for CARRITGLAEAFF.

The chain links TRBV7-2 to TRBJ2-7, with 9 positions matching TRBD2. In germline, CDR1 is SGHTA, CDR2 FQGNSA. Unmatched junction bases numbered 6, after V lost 1 base and J lost 2 bases. This CDR3 is built from 16 residues. The DNA for the CDR3 is TGTGCCAGCAGCTTAGAAACTAGCGGGTATACCTACGAGCAGTACTTC. Its protein is CASSLETSGYTYEQYF. Complete variable domain (other parts from reference TRBV7-2 and TRBJ2-7): GAGVSQSPSNKVTEKGKDVELRCDPISGHTALYWYRQSLGQGLEFLIYFQGNSAPDKSGLPSDRFSAERTGGSVSTLTIQRTQQEDSAVYLCASSLETSGYTYEQYFGPGTRLTVT.

This chain uses TRBV4-1 with TRBJ2-3; 16 bases align to TRBD2. The germline CDR1 and CDR2 sequences are MGHRA and YSYEKL. The CDR3 length is 17 residues. The V gene end was trimmed by 5 bases and the J gene end by 6 bases; junction bases not matched to a gene: 8. Here the CDR3 reads CASSITGTSGGEDTQYF. Here the CDR3 DNA reads TGCGCCAGCAGCATAACCGGGACTAGCGGGGGGGAGGATACGCAGTATTTT.

This chain joins TRBV5-5 and TRBJ1-2; D remains unclear. Germline-derived CDR1 and CDR2 are SGHKS and YYEKEE (reference sequence). Trimming cost V 0 bases and J 3 bases, with 3 bases left between them. The CDR3 covers 12 residues. The chain's CDR3 is CASSLVYYGYTF. CDR3 coding DNA: TGTGCCAGCAGCTTGGTGTACTATGGCTACACCTTC.

V and J are TRBV25-1 and TRBJ1-1, with TRBD1 matching 9 bases. With V trimmed by 3 bases and J by 3 bases, 14 bases remained unmatched. Germline V gene lookup returns CDR1 MGHDK and CDR2 SYGVNS. The CDR3 totals 18 residues. The CDR3: CASSDSGQGRRWDTEAFF. CDR3 nucleotides: TGTGCCAGCAGTGACTCAGGACAGGGGAGGAGATGGGACACTGAAGCTTTCTTT.

The chain links TRBV27 to TRBJ1-6, with D perhaps TRBD1 (5 bases). Germline V lookup: CDR1 MNHEY, CDR2 SMNVEV (reference sequence). The CDR3 covers 16 residues. The V and J ends lost 4 bases and 4 bases respectively, with 14 bases between them. For the CDR3, the DNA is TGTGCCAGCAGTTCGGCCCTGACAGAGTATAATTCACCCCTCCACTTT. Translating gives CASSSALTEYNSPLHF.

This sequence joins TRBV6-5 and TRBJ1-3, with D maybe TRBD1 (6 bases). In germline, CDR1 is MNHEY, CDR2 SVGAGI. Trimming pared 6 bases from V and 0 bases from J, leaving 9 bases between. This CDR3 spans 14 amino acids. This chain's CDR3 is CASSLQGSGNTIYF. In DNA, the CDR3 is TGTGCCAGCAGCCTACAGGGCTCTGGAAACACCATATATTTT.

The sample holds one count of this clone. V gene TRBV7-2 combines with J gene TRBJ2-1; D is perhaps TRBD1 (5 bases). CDR1 and CDR2 from the germline V gene are SGHTA and FQGNSA. CDR3 length equals 11 residues. V shed 3 bases and J shed 9 bases, with 6 bases lying between them. The CDR3 is CASSFQGEQFF. The CDR3 DNA reads as TGTGCCAGCAGCTTCCAGGGTGAGCAGTTCTTC.